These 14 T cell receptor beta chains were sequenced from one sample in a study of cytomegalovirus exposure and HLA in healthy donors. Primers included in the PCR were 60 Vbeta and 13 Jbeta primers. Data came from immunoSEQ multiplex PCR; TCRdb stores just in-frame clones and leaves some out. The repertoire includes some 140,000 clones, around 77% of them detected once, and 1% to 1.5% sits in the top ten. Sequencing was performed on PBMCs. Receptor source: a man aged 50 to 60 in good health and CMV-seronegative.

As DNA, the CDR3 is TGTGCCAGCTCACCACAGGACAGCCCTCCAGCTTTCTTT. Translated, it gives CASSPQDSPPAFF. V and J are TRBV18 and TRBJ1-1; possibly TRBD1 for D (6 bases). Per germline, CDR1 KGHSH and CDR2 LQKENI. This CDR3 has 13 residues. V dropped 1 base and J dropped 10 bases, with 13 bases sitting between them.

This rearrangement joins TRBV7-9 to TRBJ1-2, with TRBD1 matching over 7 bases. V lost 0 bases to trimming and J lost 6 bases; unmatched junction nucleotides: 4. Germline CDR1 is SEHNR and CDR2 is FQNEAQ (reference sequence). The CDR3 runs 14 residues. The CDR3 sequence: CASSLADRENGYTF. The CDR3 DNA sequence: TGTGCCAGCAGCTTAGCCGACAGGGAAAATGGCTACACCTTC.

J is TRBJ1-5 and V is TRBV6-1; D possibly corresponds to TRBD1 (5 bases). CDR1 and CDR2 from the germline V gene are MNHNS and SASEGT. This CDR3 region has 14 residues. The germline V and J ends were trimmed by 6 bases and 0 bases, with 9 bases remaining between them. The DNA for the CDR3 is TGTGCCAGCAGGGGGGGTTATAGCAATCAGCCCCAGCATTTT. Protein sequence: CASRGGYSNQPQHF.

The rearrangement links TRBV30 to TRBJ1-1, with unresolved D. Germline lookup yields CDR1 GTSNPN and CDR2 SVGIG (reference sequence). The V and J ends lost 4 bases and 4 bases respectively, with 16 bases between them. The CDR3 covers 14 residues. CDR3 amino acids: CAWTIGVEGTEAFF. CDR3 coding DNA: TGTGCCTGGACCATTGGAGTAGAGGGCACTGAAGCTTTCTTT.

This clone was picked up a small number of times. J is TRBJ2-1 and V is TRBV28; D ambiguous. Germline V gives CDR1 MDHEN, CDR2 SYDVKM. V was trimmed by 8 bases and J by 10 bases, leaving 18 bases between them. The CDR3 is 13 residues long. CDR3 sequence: CASLAPPNLEQFF. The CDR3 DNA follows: TGTGCCAGCTTGGCTCCTCCAAATTTAGAGCAGTTCTTC.

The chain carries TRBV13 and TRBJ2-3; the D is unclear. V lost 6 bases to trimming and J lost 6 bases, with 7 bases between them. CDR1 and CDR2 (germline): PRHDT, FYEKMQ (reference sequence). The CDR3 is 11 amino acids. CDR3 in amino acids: CASRAVDTQYF. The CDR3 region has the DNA TGTGCCAGCAGAGCTGTCGATACGCAGTATTTT.

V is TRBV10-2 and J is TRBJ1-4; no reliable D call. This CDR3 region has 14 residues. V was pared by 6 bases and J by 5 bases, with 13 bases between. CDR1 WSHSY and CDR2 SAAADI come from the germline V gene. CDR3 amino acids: CASRRDLNNEKLFF. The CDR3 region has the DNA TGCGCCAGCAGGCGGGATCTTAACAATGAAAAACTGTTTTTT.

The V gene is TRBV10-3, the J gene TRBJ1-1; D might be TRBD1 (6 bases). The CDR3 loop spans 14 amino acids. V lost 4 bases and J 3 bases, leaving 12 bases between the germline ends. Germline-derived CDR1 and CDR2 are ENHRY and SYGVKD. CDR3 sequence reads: CAISAQGSDTEAFF. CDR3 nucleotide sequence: TGTGCCATCAGTGCCCAGGGGTCGGACACTGAAGCTTTCTTT.

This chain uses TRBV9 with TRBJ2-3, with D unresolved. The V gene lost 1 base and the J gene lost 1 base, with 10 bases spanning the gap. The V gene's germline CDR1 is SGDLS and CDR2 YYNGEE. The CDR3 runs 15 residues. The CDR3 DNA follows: TGTGCCAGCAGCGTAACTGGAGAACGCACAGATACGCAGTATTTT. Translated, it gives CASSVTGERTDTQYF.

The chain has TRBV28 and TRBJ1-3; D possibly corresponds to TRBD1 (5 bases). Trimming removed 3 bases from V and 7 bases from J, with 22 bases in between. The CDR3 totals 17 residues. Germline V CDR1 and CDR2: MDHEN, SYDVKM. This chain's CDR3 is CASSFSRDSKGWNTIYF. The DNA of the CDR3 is TGTGCCAGCAGTTTTTCCCGAGACAGTAAAGGATGGAACACCATATATTTT.

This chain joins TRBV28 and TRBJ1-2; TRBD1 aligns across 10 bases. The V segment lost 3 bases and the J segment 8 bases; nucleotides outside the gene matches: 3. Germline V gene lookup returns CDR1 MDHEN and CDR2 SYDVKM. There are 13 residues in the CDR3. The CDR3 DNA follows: TGTGCCAGCAGTTTTGACAGGGGGCAAGGCTACACCTTC. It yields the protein CASSFDRGQGYTF.

The CDR3 sequence: CAISEVGTGGSYEQYF. The CDR3 nucleotides are TGTGCCATCAGTGAGGTCGGGACAGGGGGGTCCTACGAGCAGTACTTC. The chain couples TRBV10-3 to TRBJ2-7; 11 bases map to TRBD1. Germline CDR1 and CDR2: ENHRY and SYGVKD. V dropped 2 bases and J dropped 1; count of bases not matched to a gene: 4. CDR3 size: 16 residues.

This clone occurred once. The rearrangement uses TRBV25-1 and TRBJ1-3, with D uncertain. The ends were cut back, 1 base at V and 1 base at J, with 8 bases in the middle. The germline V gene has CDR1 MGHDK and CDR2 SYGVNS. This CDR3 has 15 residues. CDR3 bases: TGTGCCAGCAGTGAATTTACAGAATCTGGAAACACCATATATTTT. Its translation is CASSEFTESGNTIYF.

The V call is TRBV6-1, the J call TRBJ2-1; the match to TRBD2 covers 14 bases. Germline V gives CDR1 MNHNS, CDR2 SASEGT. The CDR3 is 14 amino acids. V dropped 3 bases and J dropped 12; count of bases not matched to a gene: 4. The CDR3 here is CASSDWTSGRRQFF. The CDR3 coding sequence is TGTGCCAGCAGTGACTGGACTAGCGGGAGGCGGCAGTTCTTC.